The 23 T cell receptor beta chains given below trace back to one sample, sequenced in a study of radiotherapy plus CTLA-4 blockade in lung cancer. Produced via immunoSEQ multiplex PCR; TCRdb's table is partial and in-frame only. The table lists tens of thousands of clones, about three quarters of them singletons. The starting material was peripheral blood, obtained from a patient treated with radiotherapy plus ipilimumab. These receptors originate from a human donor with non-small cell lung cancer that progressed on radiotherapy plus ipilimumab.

The CDR3, as DNA: TGTGCCAGCAGCTTGGGAAGCGGGGCTTCCTACGAGCAGTACTTC. Translating it yields CASSLGSGASYEQYF. The chain is built from TRBV5-6 and TRBJ2-7, with 7 bases that match TRBD2. The CDR3 contains 15 residues. The ends lost 0 bases at V and 1 base at J; junction bases unmatched: 4. CDR1 is SGHDT, CDR2 YYEEEE, per germline.

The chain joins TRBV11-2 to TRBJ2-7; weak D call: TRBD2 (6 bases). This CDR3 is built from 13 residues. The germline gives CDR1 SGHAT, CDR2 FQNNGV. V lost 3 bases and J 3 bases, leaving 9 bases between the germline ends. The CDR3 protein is CASSLVGGYEQYF. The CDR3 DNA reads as TGTGCCAGCAGCTTGGTGGGAGGCTACGAGCAGTACTTC.

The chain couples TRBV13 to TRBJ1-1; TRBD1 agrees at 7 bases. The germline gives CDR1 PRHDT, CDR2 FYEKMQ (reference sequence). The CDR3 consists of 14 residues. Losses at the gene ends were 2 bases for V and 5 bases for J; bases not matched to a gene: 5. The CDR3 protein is CASSLMTGWTEAFF. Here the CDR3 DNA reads TGTGCCAGCAGCTTAATGACAGGGTGGACTGAAGCTTTCTTT.

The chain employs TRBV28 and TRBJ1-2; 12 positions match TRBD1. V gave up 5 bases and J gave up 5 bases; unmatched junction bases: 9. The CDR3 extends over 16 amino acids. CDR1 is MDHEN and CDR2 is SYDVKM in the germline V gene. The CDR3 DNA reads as TGTGCCAGCAGTACCCCGGGACAGGGGGCCCTATATGGCTACACCTTC. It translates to CASSTPGQGALYGYTF.

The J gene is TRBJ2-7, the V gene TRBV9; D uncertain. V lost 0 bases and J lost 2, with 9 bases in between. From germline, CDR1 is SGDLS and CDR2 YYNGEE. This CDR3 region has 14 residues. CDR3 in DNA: TGTGCCAGCAGCGTAGCTGACTCCCCCTACGAGCAGTACTTC. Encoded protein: CASSVADSPYEQYF.

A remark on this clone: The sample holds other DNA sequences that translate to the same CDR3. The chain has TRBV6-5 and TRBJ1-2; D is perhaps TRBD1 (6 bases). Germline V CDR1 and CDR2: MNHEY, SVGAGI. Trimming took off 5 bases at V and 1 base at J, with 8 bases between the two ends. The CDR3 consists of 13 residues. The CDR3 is CASSRTVNYGYTF. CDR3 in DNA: TGTGCCAGCAGTCGGACAGTTAACTATGGCTACACCTTC.

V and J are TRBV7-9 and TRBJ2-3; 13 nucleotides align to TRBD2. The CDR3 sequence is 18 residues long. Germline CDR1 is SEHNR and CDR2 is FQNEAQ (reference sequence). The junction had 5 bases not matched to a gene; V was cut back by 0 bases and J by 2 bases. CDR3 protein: CASSLALGLAGDTDTQYF. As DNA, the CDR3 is TGTGCCAGCAGCTTAGCCCTCGGACTAGCGGGAGACACAGATACGCAGTATTTT.

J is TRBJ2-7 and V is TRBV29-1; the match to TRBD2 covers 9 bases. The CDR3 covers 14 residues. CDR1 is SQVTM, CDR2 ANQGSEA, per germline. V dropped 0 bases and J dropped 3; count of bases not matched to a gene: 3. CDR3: CSVEDSGRNYEQYF. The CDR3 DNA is TGCAGCGTTGAAGATAGCGGGAGAAACTACGAGCAGTACTTC.

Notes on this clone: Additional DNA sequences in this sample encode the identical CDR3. CDR3 DNA: TGTGCCAGCAGCGCAGACAGCTATGGCTACACCTTC. This codes for CASSADSYGYTF. The chain couples TRBV9 to TRBJ1-2, with a tentative D call TRBD1 (5 bases). Germline V gene sequence: CDR1 SGDLS, CDR2 YYNGEE. The V gene lost 3 bases and the J gene lost 4 bases, with 7 bases spanning the gap. The CDR3 is made up of 12 amino acids.

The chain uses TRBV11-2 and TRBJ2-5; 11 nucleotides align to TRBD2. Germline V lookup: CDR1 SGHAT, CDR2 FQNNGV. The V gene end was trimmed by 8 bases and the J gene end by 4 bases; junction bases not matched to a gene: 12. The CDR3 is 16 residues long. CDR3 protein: CASGKDRGLAAETQYF. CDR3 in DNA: TGTGCCAGCGGCAAAGACCGGGGACTAGCGGCAGAGACCCAGTACTTC.

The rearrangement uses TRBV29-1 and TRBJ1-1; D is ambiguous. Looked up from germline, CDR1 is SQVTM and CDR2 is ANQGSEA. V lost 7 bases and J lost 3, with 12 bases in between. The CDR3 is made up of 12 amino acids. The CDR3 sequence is CSADGEYTEAFF. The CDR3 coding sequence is TGCAGCGCCGACGGGGAGTACACTGAAGCTTTCTTT.

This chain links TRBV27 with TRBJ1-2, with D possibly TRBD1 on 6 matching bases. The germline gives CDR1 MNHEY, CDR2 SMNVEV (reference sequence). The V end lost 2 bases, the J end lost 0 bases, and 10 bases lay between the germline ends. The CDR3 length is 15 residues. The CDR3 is CASSLRGGANYGYTF. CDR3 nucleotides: TGTGCCAGCAGTTTAAGAGGGGGGGCTAACTATGGCTACACCTTC.

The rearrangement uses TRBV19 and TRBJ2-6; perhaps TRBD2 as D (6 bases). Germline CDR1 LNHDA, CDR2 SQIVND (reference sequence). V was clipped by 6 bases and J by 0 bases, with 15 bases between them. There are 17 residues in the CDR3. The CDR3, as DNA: TGTGCCAGTAGCTCCTGGGGGGAGTACTCTGGGGCCAACGTCCTGACTTTC. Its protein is CASSSWGEYSGANVLTF.

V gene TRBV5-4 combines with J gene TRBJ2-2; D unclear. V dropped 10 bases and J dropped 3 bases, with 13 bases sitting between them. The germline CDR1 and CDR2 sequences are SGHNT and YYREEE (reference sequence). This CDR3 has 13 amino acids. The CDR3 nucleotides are TGTGCCGCCCTGAAGTCGGACACCGGGGAGCTGTTTTTT. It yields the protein CAALKSDTGELFF.

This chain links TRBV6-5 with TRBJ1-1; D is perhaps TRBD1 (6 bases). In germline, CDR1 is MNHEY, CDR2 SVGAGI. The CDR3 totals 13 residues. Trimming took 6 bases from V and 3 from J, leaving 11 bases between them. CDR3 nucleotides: TGTGCCAGCAGCTACAGGGTCGACACTGAAGCTTTCTTT. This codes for CASSYRVDTEAFF.

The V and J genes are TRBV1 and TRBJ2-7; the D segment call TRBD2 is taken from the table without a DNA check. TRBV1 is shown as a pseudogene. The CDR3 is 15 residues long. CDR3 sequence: CTSSQTSGRAYEQYF. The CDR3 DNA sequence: TGCACCAGCAGCCAAACTAGCGGGAGGGCCTACGAGCAGTACTTC.

CDR3 DNA sequence: TGTGCCAGCAGCTTATATCCGGTGGACACTGAAGCTTTCTTT. Its translation: CASSLYPVDTEAFF. The gene calls are TRBV5-4 and TRBJ1-1; no definite D call. Germline CDR1 SGHNT, CDR2 YYREEE (reference sequence). This CDR3 comprises 14 residues. V lost 2 bases to trimming and J lost 3 bases, with 11 bases between them.

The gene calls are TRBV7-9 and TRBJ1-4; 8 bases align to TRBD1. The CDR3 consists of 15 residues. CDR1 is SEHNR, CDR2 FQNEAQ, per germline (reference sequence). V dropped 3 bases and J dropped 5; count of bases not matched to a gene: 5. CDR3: CASSFGQGGNEKLFF. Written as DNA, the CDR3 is TGTGCCAGCAGCTTCGGACAGGGAGGGAATGAAAAACTGTTTTTT.

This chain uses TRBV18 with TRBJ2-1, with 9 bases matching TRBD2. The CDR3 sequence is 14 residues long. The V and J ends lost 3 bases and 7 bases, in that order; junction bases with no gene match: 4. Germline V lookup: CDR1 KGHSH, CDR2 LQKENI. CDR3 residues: CASSPGLASNEQFF. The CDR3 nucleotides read TGTGCCAGCTCACCGGGACTAGCTTCAAATGAGCAGTTCTTC.

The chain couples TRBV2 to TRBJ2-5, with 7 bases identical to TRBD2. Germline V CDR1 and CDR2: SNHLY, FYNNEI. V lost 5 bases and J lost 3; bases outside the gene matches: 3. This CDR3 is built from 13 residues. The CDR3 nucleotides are TGTGCCAGCAGTCTGGGGGGGAAAGAGACCCAGTACTTC. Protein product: CASSLGGKETQYF.

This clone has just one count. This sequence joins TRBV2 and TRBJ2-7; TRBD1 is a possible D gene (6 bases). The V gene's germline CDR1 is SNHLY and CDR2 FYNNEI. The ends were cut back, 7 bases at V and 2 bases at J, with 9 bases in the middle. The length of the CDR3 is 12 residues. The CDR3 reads CASKGDTYEQYF. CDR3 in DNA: TGTGCCAGCAAGGGGGACACCTACGAGCAGTACTTC.

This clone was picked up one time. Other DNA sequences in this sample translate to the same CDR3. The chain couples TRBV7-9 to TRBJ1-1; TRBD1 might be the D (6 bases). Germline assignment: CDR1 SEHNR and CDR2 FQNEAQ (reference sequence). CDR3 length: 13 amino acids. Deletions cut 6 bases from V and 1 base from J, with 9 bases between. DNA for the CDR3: TGTGCCAGCAGTCTACAGGGGAACACTGAAGCTTTCTTT. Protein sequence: CASSLQGNTEAFF.

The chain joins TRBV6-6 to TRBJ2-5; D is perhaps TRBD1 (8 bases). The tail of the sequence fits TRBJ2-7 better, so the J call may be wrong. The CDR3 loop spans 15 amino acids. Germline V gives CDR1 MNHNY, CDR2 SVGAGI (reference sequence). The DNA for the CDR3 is TGTGCCAGCAGCACACAGGGGGGAGGGACCTACGAGCAGTACTTC. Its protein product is CASSTQGGGTYEQYF.